The 6 T cell receptor beta chains given below trace back to one sample, sequenced in a study of T cells expressing NK-cell markers. TCRdb derives one entry per CDR3 protein from the 5' RACE reads, leaving out DNA. The sample table sets out fewer than 400,000 distinct CDR3 sequences. Sequencing was carried out using blood T cells: a sorted CD56 or NKG2C T cell subset, CD4+ or CD8+ T cells, or bulk PBMC T cells (not recorded which). The receptors come from a man between 18 and 69 years old in good health.

The chain uses TRBV7-2 and TRBJ2-7; TCRdb selects TRBD1, and the lack of DNA leaves this call unchecked. From germline, CDR1 is SGHTA and CDR2 FQGNSA. The CDR3 totals 13 residues. CDR3 amino acids: CASSLARDDEQYF.

The chain links TRBV7-9 to TRBJ1-1; TCRdb's D gene call, TRBD1, goes unchecked for lack of DNA. The CDR3 covers 16 residues. The V gene's germline CDR1 is SEHNR and CDR2 FQNEAQ (reference sequence). The CDR3: CASSSAWPGWNTEAFF.

The chain couples TRBV27 to TRBJ2-3; without DNA, the TCRdb call of TRBD2 cannot be checked. This CDR3 comprises 21 residues. Germline V gene sequence: CDR1 MNHEY, CDR2 SMNVEV (reference sequence). The CDR3 is CASSPIYRRTSGGSLGDTQYF.

This chain uses TRBV27 with TRBJ2-7; absent DNA, TCRdb's TRBD2 call cannot be checked. CDR3 size: 15 residues. Germline CDR1 MNHEY, CDR2 SMNVEV (reference sequence). CDR3: CASTPGLANSYEQYF.

The chain uses TRBV7-9 and TRBJ2-2; TCRdb outputs TRBD1, but without DNA this stays unchecked. Germline V gene data show CDR1 as SEHNR and CDR2 as FQNEAQ (reference sequence). The CDR3 spans 15 residues. The CDR3 loop is CASSSQDRLAGELFF.

The rearrangement links TRBV12-3 or TRBV12-4 to TRBJ2-5; TCRdb gives TRBD2 as the D gene, but with no DNA this cannot be confirmed. The CDR3 spans 17 residues. The CDR3 spells CASRPRGFAGGPGTQYF.